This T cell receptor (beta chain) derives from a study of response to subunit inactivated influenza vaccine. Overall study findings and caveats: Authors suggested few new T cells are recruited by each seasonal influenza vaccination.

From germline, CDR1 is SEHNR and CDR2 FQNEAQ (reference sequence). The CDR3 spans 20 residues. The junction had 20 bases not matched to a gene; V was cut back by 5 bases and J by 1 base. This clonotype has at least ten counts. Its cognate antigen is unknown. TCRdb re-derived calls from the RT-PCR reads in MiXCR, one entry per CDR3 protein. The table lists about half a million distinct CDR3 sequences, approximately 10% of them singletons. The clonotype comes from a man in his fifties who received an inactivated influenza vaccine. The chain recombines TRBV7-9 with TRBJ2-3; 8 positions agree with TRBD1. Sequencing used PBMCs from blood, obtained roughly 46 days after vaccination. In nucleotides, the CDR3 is TGTGCCAGCAGCCATATTGCGGGACAGGCTTTTTCCGAGGGCACAGATACGCAGTATTTT. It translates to CASSHIAGQAFSEGTDTQYF.